Sequencing of this T cell receptor beta chain was carried out in a study of cytomegalovirus exposure and HLA in healthy donors. Study-wide results and limits: Presence/absence analyses took donor sequencing depth as roughly uniform.

Healthy bone marrow donors made up the cohort. This CDR3 region has 14 residues. Germline assignment: CDR1 SGHDT and CDR2 YYEEEE. V was clipped by 5 bases and J by 3 bases, with 15 bases between them. A multiplex PCR was run with 60 Vbeta primers and 13 Jbeta primers. This table comes from immunoSEQ multiplex PCR, and its TCRdb copy is limited to in-frame clones, with some not included. The table lists about 59,000 clones, around 92% of them singletons. With respect to this clone: What it binds is unknown.

J is TRBJ2-7 and V is TRBV5-6; tentative D call: TRBD2 (6 bases). Specimen: PBMCs. This clonotype was obtained from a man aged 25 to 40 in good health and CMV-seropositive. The CDR3 loop is CASRARDSIYEQYF. The CDR3 DNA reads TGTGCCAGCAGGGCACGGGACTCGATCTACGAGCAGTACTTC.